Listed below are T cell receptor beta chains from one sample, sequenced in a study of T-cell memory formation after mild COVID-19. Each CDR3 protein gets one entry after TCRdb re-called the 5' RACE reads with MiXCR. The repertoire consists of 550,000 to 600,000 distinct CDR3 sequences, with roughly 17% occurring once and the leading ten covering around 7.8%. The sequenced sample was PBMCs or a T cell subset sorted from them (not recorded which). These receptor sequences come from an adult woman who had mild COVID-19 (a few samples of this study predate the infection). Cell type and time point are not known. Each CDR3 is given with its conserved first and last residue. D genes are given only for firm matches. For some rows the clone size is stated as once, few or many, or as a class when expanded; others skip it.

TGTGCCAGCAGCCAACAGGGTGGTAGCACTGAAGCTTTCTTT,CASSQQGGSTEAFF,.,TRBJ1-1,few,TRBV7-2
TGCAGCGTTGCTTCCAGCGTCCCCACAGATACGCAGTATTTT,CSVASSVPTDTQYF,.,TRBJ2-3,many,TRBV29-1
TGTGCCAGCAGTTTGGAGGGCTTGGTAGGGACTGAAGCTTTCTTT,CASSLEGLVGTEAFF,.,TRBJ1-1,.,TRBV12-3/TRBV12-4
TGTGCCAGCAGACGACCCGGGGCTGAAGCTTTCTTT,CASRRPGAEAFF,.,TRBJ1-1,few,TRBV3-1
TGTGCCAGCAGTTCGCCGGGACGCGCCGGGGAGACCCAGTACTTC,CASSSPGRAGETQYF,.,TRBJ2-5,.,TRBV12-3/TRBV12-4
TGTGCCAGCAGCCCGGGCGGGACTAGCGGAAATACGCAGTATTTT,CASSPGGTSGNTQYF,TRBD2,TRBJ2-3,.,TRBV11-3
TGTGCCAGCAGCTTAGATCGTACCGACACTGAAGCTTTCTTT,CASSLDRTDTEAFF,.,TRBJ1-1,.,TRBV11-2
TGTGCCAGCAACAGGGGCGGGGGAGGAACCGGGGAGCTGTTTTTT,CASNRGGGGTGELFF,.,TRBJ2-2,.,TRBV9
TGTGCCACCAGCAGAGATGGTATACGGCAAAAGGAGACCCAGTACTTC,CATSRDGIRQKETQYF,.,TRBJ2-5,many,TRBV15
TGTGCCACCAGCAGAGAAGGTCAAGTTGTCGGGCAGTTCTTC,CATSREGQVVGQFF,.,TRBJ2-1,.,TRBV15
TGTGCCAGCAGTCCTGAGACAGGGTTTTCAGGGACCCAGTACTTC,CASSPETGFSGTQYF,TRBD1,TRBJ2-5,.,TRBV12-3/TRBV12-4
TGTGCCAGCAGGAAGACAGGGTCTGCAGATACGCAGTATTTT,CASRKTGSADTQYF,TRBD1,TRBJ2-3,.,TRBV12-3/TRBV12-4
TGTGCCAGCAGTTTCTGGCAGGGGAGCTCTGGAAACACCATATATTTT,CASSFWQGSSGNTIYF,.,TRBJ1-3,many,TRBV12-3/TRBV12-4
TGTGCCAGCAGCTTAGCTAGCGGGAGTCCCGCCTACAATGAGCAGTTCTTC,CASSLASGSPAYNEQFF,TRBD2,TRBJ2-1,few,TRBV7-9
TGTGCCAGCAGTTCACTAGCGGGAGTCTTCACCGGGGAGCTGTTTTTT,CASSSLAGVFTGELFF,TRBD2,TRBJ2-2,.,TRBV6-2/TRBV6-3
TGCAGTGCTAGAGCAGGGACAGGGAATGAAAAACTGTTTTTT,CSARAGTGNEKLFF,TRBD1,TRBJ1-4,.,TRBV20-1
TGTGCCAGCAGCCCCTCGAGGAAAATCACCGGGGAGCTGTTTTTT,CASSPSRKITGELFF,.,TRBJ2-2,.,TRBV7-9
TGTGCCAGCAGTCGCACGCAGGGGGTAAAGTCCGAGCAGTACTTC,CASSRTQGVKSEQYF,TRBD1,TRBJ2-7,.,TRBV2
TGCGCCAGCAGCTCACAGGGACTCACCGGGGAGCTGTTTTTT,CASSSQGLTGELFF,.,TRBJ2-2,.,TRBV5-1
TGTGCCAGCAGCGTGTCTAGCGGGAGGAAGAACAATGAGCAGTTCTTC,CASSVSSGRKNNEQFF,TRBD2,TRBJ2-1,.,TRBV27
TGTGCCAGCAATTACAGGGGGAACACCGGGGAGCTGTTTTTT,CASNYRGNTGELFF,TRBD1,TRBJ2-2,many,TRBV27
TGTGCCAGCAGTGGGGGGAGTTCGGGAAATGAGCAGTTCTTC,CASSGGSSGNEQFF,.,TRBJ2-1,.,TRBV2
TGTGCCAGCCGAACGGGGGGTATGTACAATGAGCAGTTCTTC,CASRTGGMYNEQFF,TRBD2,TRBJ2-1,few,TRBV18
TGCGCCAGCAGCCAAATTGGGACAGGGTCATCGTACGAGCAGTACTTC,CASSQIGTGSSYEQYF,TRBD1,TRBJ2-7,.,TRBV4-1
TGTGCCAGCAGGGACGGCGACAATGAGCAGTTCTTC,CASRDGDNEQFF,.,TRBJ2-1,.,TRBV2
TGTGCCAGCAGCTCCCGGGGGCTCCTGGCCTACGAGCAGTACTTC,CASSSRGLLAYEQYF,.,TRBJ2-7,few,TRBV5-6